The sequence of this TCR beta chain was determined in a study of blood T cell repertoires in COVID-19 (TCRdb year 2020). About the study as a whole: The collaborator samples originated in the United States, Italy and Spain and spanned the acute and convalescent phases of COVID-19. The prospective study material was composed of cDNA or gDNA derived from T cells, B-cell-depleted T cells, or PBMCs. Subjects who had been exposed to COVID-19, were actively infected with it, or had recovered from it provided the deeply sampled blood TCRbeta repertoires that made up the dataset. The repertoires were released in a freely available public database meant as a resource for research on the immune response to SARS-CoV-2. The samples were drawn from the first 160 participants of the ongoing ImmuneRACE study and from over a thousand subjects provided by 6 global collaborators. The sample metadata nearly always contained a de-identified subject ID, COVID-19 status, age in years and sex. Where HLA class I and class II types were available, the types were taken from metadata supplied by the sample provider, not from assay-based typing.

Participants in the prospective study were aged roughly 18 to 100 years, lived in about two dozen United States geographic areas, and enrolled through a virtual design. In the prospective study, cohorts were assigned on the basis of participant-reported clinical history obtained from a screening survey and a study questionnaire. Recovered participants in ImmuneRACE Cohort 3 were defined by two consecutive negative NP/OP PCR tests, clearance by a healthcare professional, or resolution of symptoms. Each participant in the prospective study had whole blood, serum and a nasopharyngeal or oropharyngeal swab collected by mobile phlebotomists. Over a roughly two-month period, participants in the prospective study had the option of providing additional blood draws and questionnaires. Prospective study blood samples were shipped either frozen or at room temperature before DNA extraction. The CDR3 covers 12 residues, taking in both the cysteine and the phenylalanine. The only DNA kept is the CDR3, 36 bases in frame from the first base. V and J are truncated by 6 bases and 0 bases respectively, leaving an intervening sequence of 8 bases. Sequences SQVTM (CDR1) and ANQGSEA (CDR2) are obtained from the germline V gene.

As regards this clone: Its antigen remains undetermined. No per-base quality is available; no much larger clone lies one base away.

TCRbeta CDR3 regions were amplified from genomic DNA by means of the immunoSEQ Assay, a bias-controlled multiplex PCR. The authors' pipeline ran thus. The number of nucleated cells in each sample was estimated from the amplification of reference gene primers within the assay. Sequence reads were collapsed and filtered to measure the absolute abundance of every unique TCRbeta CDR3 rearrangement. Productive Simpson clonality was computed per sample as the square root of Simpson's diversity index over productive rearrangements. TCRdb took over this immuneACCESS table, retaining in-frame rearrangements with V and J assigned. Such tables are incomplete; in checked studies, under half of the missing clones stem from an unresolved V gene, and the remainder is unexplained. V and J calls and clone size are given by that table; D and trimming were obtained from the DNA. The sample table contains 150,000 or so clones; only one count was recorded for around 85% of them. The leading ten clones occupy 9.2% of the sample.

Overall study outcomes, separate from this receptor: How much clinical and demographic metadata was included differed by source and by participant, and the metadata was provided uncurated.

The chain is assembled from TRBV29-1 and TRBJ1-1; a confident D gene designation cannot be given. The sequenced sample consisted of PBMCs or T cells enriched from blood (not recorded which). This clonotype originated in a man aged 50 or older who had recovered from COVID-19. At the DNA level, the sequence is TGCAGCGTGCGCAGGATGAACACTGAAGCTTTCTTT. The encoded protein is CSVRRMNTEAFF.